These 26 T cell receptor beta chains came from one sample sequenced in a study of early stage breast cancer tumors (dated by TCRdb to about 2017). The library was obtained by the immunoSEQ multiplex PCR assay. In its TCRdb copy, this immuneACCESS table keeps in-frame sequences only and misses some clones. Where compared with another copy, unresolved V genes explain less than half of these, and the others have no known cause. In all, the sample holds about 69,000 clones, and more than 70% of those were seen once. Approximately 4.5% of the sample goes to the ten largest clones. The sequencing sample was made of blood. The receptors stem from a person aged 40 to 49 with breast cancer.

The V call is TRBV14, the J call TRBJ1-4; D remains ambiguous. V gave up 4 bases and J gave up 8 bases, with 20 bases separating them. This CDR3 is built from 16 residues. Per the germline V gene, CDR1 is SGHDN and CDR2 is FVKESK. The chain's CDR3 is CASSLLGQVGAEKLFF. The CDR3 DNA is TGTGCCAGCAGCCTTCTAGGGCAGGTCGGAGCGGAAAAACTGTTTTTT.

The DNA of the CDR3 is TGTGCCAGCAGCTTAGGACAGTCCTACGAGCAGTACTTC. Translated, it gives CASSLGQSYEQYF. V is TRBV5-8 and J is TRBJ2-7; D perhaps matches TRBD1 (6 bases). The length of the CDR3 is 13 residues. Looked up from germline, CDR1 is SGHTS and CDR2 is YDEGEE. Trimming took 2 bases from V and 1 from J, leaving 7 bases between them.

The sample holds a few counts of this clone. The chain joins TRBV28 to TRBJ2-7; no definite D call. V dropped 3 bases and J dropped 4 bases, with 4 bases sitting between them. Looked up from germline, CDR1 is MDHEN and CDR2 is SYDVKM. The CDR3 extends over 11 amino acids. The CDR3 protein is CASSFKYEQYF. The CDR3 bases are TGTGCCAGCAGTTTTAAATACGAGCAGTACTTC. The whole variable domain, remainder taken from reference TRBV28 and TRBJ2-7, is DVKVTQSSRYLVKRTGEKVFLECVQDMDHENMFWYRQDPGLGLRLIYFSYDVKMKEKGDIPEGYSVSREKKERFSLILESASTNQTSMYLCASSFKYEQYFGPGTRLTVT.

This chain joins TRBV5-1 and TRBJ1-1; D not certain. V lost 4 bases and J lost 4, with 11 bases in between. From germline, CDR1 is SGHRS and CDR2 YFSETQ. The length of the CDR3 is 13 residues. For the CDR3, the DNA is TGCGCCAGCAGCCTTGACCGTCGCACTGAAGCTTTCTTT. As protein: CASSLDRRTEAFF.

This chain uses TRBV6-1 with TRBJ2-7; D not resolved. The CDR3 is 16 residues long. Per germline, CDR1 MNHNS and CDR2 SASEGT. V lost 4 bases and J 3 bases, leaving 19 bases between the germline ends. CDR3 in DNA: TGTGCCAGCAGTGCCACCCCCACACGGATTTTCTACGAGCAGTACTTC. Encoded protein: CASSATPTRIFYEQYF.

CDR3 coding DNA: TGCGCCAGCAGCCCCGGCAGGGGGAGAGATACGCAGTATTTT. It yields the protein CASSPGRGRDTQYF. The V and J genes are TRBV4-1 and TRBJ2-3; 7 bases are a match to TRBD1. The CDR3 extends over 14 amino acids. Germline V gives CDR1 MGHRA, CDR2 YSYEKL. V gave up 4 bases and J gave up 5 bases; unmatched junction bases: 6.

This clone was observed a single time. The chain has TRBV9 and TRBJ2-3; either TRBD1 or TRBD2 may supply D (5 bases each). The ends were cut back, 4 bases at V and 3 bases at J, with 15 bases in the middle. In germline, CDR1 is SGDLS, CDR2 YYNGEE. The CDR3 totals 15 residues. For the CDR3, the DNA is TGTGCCAGCAGCCCGAGGGGTATGTTAACAGATACGCAGTATTTT. This codes for CASSPRGMLTDTQYF.

The rearrangement joins TRBV7-9 to TRBJ1-3; D not certain. CDR1 is SEHNR and CDR2 is FQNEAQ in the germline V gene (reference sequence). CDR3 length: 15 amino acids. Trimming removed 5 bases from V and 0 bases from J, with 11 bases in between. The CDR3 region is CASSVGQNSGNTIYF. The CDR3 region has the DNA TGTGCCAGCAGCGTAGGGCAAAACTCTGGAAACACCATATATTTT.

This chain uses TRBV29-1 with TRBJ2-3, with D possibly called TRBD1 or TRBD2 (6 bases each). Germline V lookup: CDR1 SQVTM, CDR2 ANQGSEA. The V gene lost 5 bases and the J gene lost 8 bases, with 14 bases spanning the gap. The CDR3 runs to 12 residues. The CDR3 reads CSVWEQGGTQYF. In nucleotides, the CDR3 is TGCAGCGTTTGGGAACAGGGAGGTACGCAGTATTTT.

J is TRBJ1-5 and V is TRBV10-1, with D maybe TRBD1 (5 bases). V was trimmed by 5 bases and J by 5 bases, leaving 10 bases between them. The CDR3 is made up of 13 amino acids. Germline V gene lookup returns CDR1 WNHNN and CDR2 SYGVQD (reference sequence). The DNA for the CDR3 is TGCGCCAGCAGTCCGGCGGGGGATCAGCCCCAGCATTTT. Translated: CASSPAGDQPQHF.

V usage is TRBV18 and J usage is TRBJ2-7; D uncertain. This CDR3 contains 15 residues. In germline, CDR1 is KGHSH, CDR2 LQKENI. Trimming stripped 2 bases from V and 0 bases from J, with 11 bases between. The CDR3 nucleotides read TGTGCCAGCTCACCAGCCAGTTGGCCCTCCTACGAGCAGTACTTC. Its translation is CASSPASWPSYEQYF.

This rearrangement joins TRBV11-3 to TRBJ2-1; 8 positions match TRBD2. The CDR3 is 14 residues long. Germline CDR1 and CDR2: SGHNT and YENEEA. J gave up 5 bases and V 4 bases, and 4 bases lay outside the gene matches. Written as DNA, the CDR3 is TGTGCCAGCAGCTCCACTAGCGGACACAATGAGCAGTTCTTC. It codes for CASSSTSGHNEQFF.

The chain employs TRBV6-6 and TRBJ1-1; D may be TRBD1 (5 bases). Germline assignment: CDR1 MNHNY and CDR2 SVGAGI (reference sequence). There are 11 residues in the CDR3. The V end lost 2 bases, the J end lost 8 bases, and 6 bases lay between the germline ends. CDR3 region: CASSYGGEAFF. As DNA, the CDR3 is TGTGCCAGCAGTTACGGGGGGGAAGCTTTCTTT.

This clone has just one count. V gene TRBV5-1 combines with J gene TRBJ2-3, with 11 bases matching TRBD2. Germline loops: CDR1 SGHRS, CDR2 YFSETQ. The V gene end was trimmed by 4 bases and the J gene end by 6 bases; junction bases not matched to a gene: 7. This CDR3 has 15 residues. Here the CDR3 DNA reads TGCGCCAGCAGCGCACTAGCGGGAGAGTCCGATACGCAGTATTTT. Residues: CASSALAGESDTQYF.

This rearrangement joins TRBV5-3 to TRBJ2-7, with TRBD2 identical over 12 bases. TRBV5-3 is an ORF, with its function uncertain. After removal of 4 bases from V and 2 bases from J, the junction contained 4 bases not matched to a gene. There are 15 residues in the CDR3. The DNA for the CDR3 is TGTGCCAGAAGCCCCCGGACTAGCGGGGCCTACGAGCAGTACTTC. Residues: CARSPRTSGAYEQYF.

The chain employs TRBV7-2 and TRBJ1-5, with a weak D call TRBD1 (5 bases). Per the germline V gene, CDR1 is SGHTA and CDR2 is FQGNSA. The CDR3 contains 12 residues. V lost 3 bases and J 7 bases, leaving 7 bases between the germline ends. CDR3 bases: TGTGCCAGCAGCTTGGAGGGGCAGCCCCAGCATTTT. Protein: CASSLEGQPQHF.

The V and J genes are TRBV4-1 and TRBJ1-2; D call uncertain. The V and J ends lost 3 bases and 4 bases respectively, with 12 bases between them. Germline V gene data show CDR1 as MGHRA and CDR2 as YSYEKL. This CDR3 has 14 amino acids. This chain's CDR3 is CASSQRMRVYGYTF. CDR3 in DNA: TGCGCCAGCAGCCAGCGGATGAGGGTCTATGGCTACACCTTC.

The chain combines TRBV11-2 with TRBJ2-2; 7 bases agree with TRBD1. The V segment lost 5 bases and the J segment 6 bases; nucleotides outside the gene matches: 12. The CDR3 loop spans 16 amino acids. Germline V gives CDR1 SGHAT, CDR2 FQNNGV. CDR3 protein: CASSKEATGLPGELFF. CDR3 DNA: TGTGCCAGCAGCAAGGAAGCGACAGGGCTGCCCGGGGAGCTGTTTTTT.

In this sample, this clone turned up once. The V gene is TRBV11-2, the J gene TRBJ1-3; D is uncertain. V was pared by 0 bases and J by 1 base, with 7 bases between. The CDR3 consists of 15 residues. CDR1 and CDR2 (germline): SGHAT, FQNNGV. The CDR3 coding sequence is TGTGCCAGCAGCTTAGAAGGGCGTTCTGGAAACACCATATATTTT. Its translation: CASSLEGRSGNTIYF.

About this clone: One end of the junction varies from germline; a read error may be responsible. This chain connects TRBV7-3 to TRBJ1-1, with D tentatively TRBD1 (6 bases). Per the germline V gene, CDR1 is SGHTA and CDR2 is FQGTGA. The CDR3 has 14 amino acids. For the CDR3, the DNA is TGTGCCAGCAGCTTAGGCTCACAGGGCTCTGAGGCTTTCTTT. Residues: CASSLGSQGSEAFF.

This chain connects TRBV27 to TRBJ1-4; 8 nucleotides line up with TRBD1. J lost 7 bases, V lost 6 bases, and 7 bases had no gene match. Germline-derived CDR1 and CDR2 are MNHEY and SMNVEV (reference sequence). The CDR3 spans 14 residues. The CDR3 coding sequence is TGTGCCAGCAGCCAGACAGGGGCAGGTGAAAAACTGTTTTTT. Translation gives CASSQTGAGEKLFF. The entire variable domain, with the rest obtained from reference TRBV27 and TRBJ1-4, is as follows: EAQVTQNPRYLITVTGKKLTVTCSQNMNHEYMSWYRQDPGLGLRQIYYSMNVEVTDKGDVPEGYKVSRKEKRNFPLILESPSPNQTSLYFCASSQTGAGEKLFFGSGTQLSVL.

The table lists this clone with a few counts. The V gene is TRBV28, the J gene TRBJ1-5, with 9 positions matching TRBD1. J gave up 4 bases and V 4 bases, and 2 bases lay outside the gene matches. The CDR3 consists of 14 residues. The germline V gene has CDR1 MDHEN and CDR2 SYDVKM. CDR3 DNA sequence: TGTGCCAGCAGTTGGGGGACAGGGAATCAGCCCCAGCATTTT. This sequence encodes CASSWGTGNQPQHF.

The rearrangement joins TRBV6-5 to TRBJ2-1; TRBD2 agrees at 8 bases. J gave up 7 bases and V 6 bases, and 8 bases lay outside the gene matches. Germline V gives CDR1 MNHEY, CDR2 SVGAGI. This CDR3 has 14 residues. The CDR3 reads CASSRREGWNEQFF. The CDR3 region has the DNA TGTGCCAGCAGCCGCCGGGAGGGTTGGAATGAGCAGTTCTTC.

The chain carries TRBV5-1 and TRBJ2-1; TRBD2 matches at 9 bases. Germline CDR1 and CDR2: SGHRS and YFSETQ. The CDR3 has 15 amino acids. J lost 3 bases, V lost 0 bases, and 1 base had no gene match. This CDR3 is CASSLVAGVYNEQFF. Here the CDR3 DNA reads TGCGCCAGCAGCTTGGTAGCGGGGGTCTACAATGAGCAGTTCTTC.

The gene calls are TRBV6-5 and TRBJ2-1; D is possibly TRBD1 or TRBD2 (6 bases each). The V and J ends lost 1 base and 7 bases respectively, with 11 bases between them. CDR1 and CDR2 from the germline V gene are MNHEY and SVGAGI. This CDR3 contains 14 residues. The CDR3 spells CASSYYREANEQFF. The CDR3 region has the DNA TGTGCCAGCAGTTACTACAGGGAGGCGAATGAGCAGTTCTTC.

The CDR3 DNA sequence: TGTGCCAGCAGCCCAGAGGGAGAAATGAACACTGAAGCTTTCTTT. Its translation is CASSPEGEMNTEAFF. The chain couples TRBV13 to TRBJ1-1; no clear D. This CDR3 spans 15 amino acids. V was shortened by 5 bases and J by 0 bases, with 13 bases between the two germline ends. The germline gives CDR1 PRHDT, CDR2 FYEKMQ (reference sequence).